This T cell receptor (beta chain) came from a study of blood T cells in healthy people across ages. Whole-study results and caveats: Estimates of diversity drawn from one million T cells were considered underestimates.

Researchers collected around 10 milliliters of peripheral blood from every single donor. Germline CDR1 reads MDHEN; CDR2 reads SYDVKM. Trimming pared 2 bases from V and 5 bases from J, leaving 10 bases between. There are 13 residues in the CDR3. This clonotype was picked up a small number of times. What it binds is not known. Primed by a sample-barcoded 5' primer and a J-beta primer mix, a second PCR proceeded for about 6 to 11 cycles. TCRdb fed the 5' RACE reads into MiXCR, producing one record per CDR3 protein. The repertoire has around 1,800,000 distinct CDR3 sequences, more than 35% of them found once; the top ten carry 20% to 25%.

This receptor was taken from a human donor in good health. The sequenced sample consisted of blood. V is TRBV28 and J is TRBJ2-7; possibly TRBD1 for D (6 bases). CDR3 DNA sequence: TGTGCCAGCAGTTTAGGACAGACCCACGAGCAGTACTTC. As protein: CASSLGQTHEQYF.